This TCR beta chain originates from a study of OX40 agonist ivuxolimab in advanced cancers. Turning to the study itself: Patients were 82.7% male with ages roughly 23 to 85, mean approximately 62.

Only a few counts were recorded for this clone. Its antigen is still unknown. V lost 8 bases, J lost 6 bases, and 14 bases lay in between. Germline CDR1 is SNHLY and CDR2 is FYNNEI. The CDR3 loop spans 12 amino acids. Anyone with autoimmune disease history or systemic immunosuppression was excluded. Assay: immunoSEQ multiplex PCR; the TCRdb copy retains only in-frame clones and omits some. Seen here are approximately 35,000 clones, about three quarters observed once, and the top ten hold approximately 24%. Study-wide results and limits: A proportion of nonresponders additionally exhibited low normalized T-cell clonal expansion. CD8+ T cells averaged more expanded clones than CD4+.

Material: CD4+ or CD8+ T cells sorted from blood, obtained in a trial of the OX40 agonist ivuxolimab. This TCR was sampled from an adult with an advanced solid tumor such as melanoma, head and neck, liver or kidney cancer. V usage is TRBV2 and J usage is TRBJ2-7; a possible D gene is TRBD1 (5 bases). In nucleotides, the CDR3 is TGTGCCAGCCAGAAAGACAGAATCGAGCAGTACTTC. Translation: CASQKDRIEQYF.